The 5 T cell receptor beta chains reported below all come from one sample, sequenced in a study of blood T cell repertoires in COVID-19. Here immunoSEQ multiplex PCR was the method, and the copy in TCRdb shows in-frame clones only, minus some. The sample has 200,000 or so clones; roughly four fifths are singletons. The sample was peripheral blood. These receptors came from a woman in her twenties or thirties who had recovered from COVID-19.

The chain uses TRBV9 and TRBJ1-4; a possible D gene is TRBD1 (5 bases). Germline CDR1 SGDLS, CDR2 YYNGEE. The CDR3 loop spans 14 amino acids. V lost 3 bases, J lost 11 bases, and 17 bases lay in between. Written as DNA, the CDR3 is TGTGCCAGCAGCGCAGGGTCGGCGACCCTGAAACTGTTTTTT. Amino acid sequence: CASSAGSATLKLFF.

The chain has TRBV10-3 and TRBJ1-1; 7 positions agree with TRBD1. The junction had 3 bases not matched to a gene; V was cut back by 8 bases and J by 3 bases. This CDR3 is 12 amino acids long. Looked up from germline, CDR1 is ENHRY and CDR2 is SYGVKD. CDR3 loop: CAIRQGDTEAFF. DNA for the CDR3: TGTGCCATCCGACAGGGCGACACTGAAGCTTTCTTT.

Regarding this clone: This sample also contains other DNA sequences that code for the same CDR3. The chain is built from TRBV28 and TRBJ1-5; D perhaps matches TRBD1 (5 bases). V lost 3 bases, J lost 5 bases, and 8 bases lay in between. CDR1 and CDR2 from the germline V gene are MDHEN and SYDVKM. The CDR3 is 13 residues long. This chain's CDR3 is CASSFTGDQPQHF. In DNA, the CDR3 is TGTGCCAGCAGTTTTACGGGGGATCAGCCCCAGCATTTT.

V usage is TRBV2 and J usage is TRBJ1-5; D might be TRBD1 (6 bases). CDR3 length equals 18 residues. With 6 bases removed from V and 2 bases from J, the gap between germline ends came to 23 bases. Germline CDR1 SNHLY, CDR2 FYNNEI. CDR3 sequence reads: CASRSGRGIRGGNQPQHF. For the CDR3, the DNA is TGTGCCAGCAGGTCGGGTAGGGGGATAAGGGGCGGCAATCAGCCCCAGCATTTT.

This chain links TRBV5-1 with TRBJ2-7; TRBD1 matches at 10 bases. Per germline, CDR1 SGHRS and CDR2 YFSETQ. This CDR3 is 14 amino acids long. V was pared by 4 bases and J by 3 bases, with 4 bases of the junction left unmatched. The CDR3 sequence is CASSTGTGDYEQYF. In DNA, the CDR3 is TGCGCCAGCAGCACCGGGACAGGGGACTACGAGCAGTACTTC.